The present entry profiles one T cell receptor (beta chain) with its context. Antigen specificity is unknown. Clones were read by immunoSEQ multiplex PCR, and TCRdb kept only the in-frame ones, dropping some. The repertoire holds some 74,000 clones, with approximately 85% as singletons. The sample comes from a study of OX40 agonist ivuxolimab in advanced cancers. As for the study in general: Hepatocellular carcinoma, melanoma, renal cell or head and neck cancer was diagnosed in the dose-escalation patients. Previous treatment with anti-PD-1, anti-PD-L1 or anti-CTLA-4 therapy was allowed; over 35% had received some. A male proportion of about 84% was recorded, with mean age around 55 years and range roughly 20 to 85. Study-wide results and caveats: The mean number of expanded clones was higher in CD8+ T cells than in CD4+.

Per germline, CDR1 SGHDT and CDR2 YYEEEE. The CDR3 is made up of 16 amino acids. V lost 0 bases and J lost 3; bases outside the gene matches: 6. The TCR originated in an adult with an advanced solid tumor such as melanoma, head and neck, liver or kidney cancer. The rearrangement uses TRBV5-6 and TRBJ2-1, with 7 nucleotides matching TRBD2. Sample: CD4+ or CD8+ T cells sorted from blood, taken in a trial of the OX40 agonist ivuxolimab. Here the CDR3 DNA reads TGTGCCAGCAGCTTGGATTCTCTAGCGGACTACAATGAGCAGTTCTTC. Encoded protein: CASSLDSLADYNEQFF.